Listed below are T cell receptor beta chains from one sample, sequenced in a study of blood T cells in healthy people across ages. Each CDR3 protein gets one entry after TCRdb re-called the 5' RACE reads with MiXCR. The sample has 1.5 million or so distinct CDR3 sequences; around 42% are singletons. The sample taken for sequencing was blood. The receptors stem from a woman between 18 and 30 years old in good health. Both conserved end residues are part of each CDR3. The order of the fields is clone size, V gene, J gene, D gene, CDR3 DNA, CDR3 protein. The D gene is left open where the match is weak. For some rows the clone size is stated as once, few or many, or as a class when expanded; others skip it.

clone_size: -
v_call: TRBV20-1
j_call: TRBJ1-4
d_call: -
cdr3_nt: TGCAGTGCGGGGGCTTTCGGCGAAAAACTGTTTTTT
cdr3_aa: CSAGAFGEKLFF

clone_size: -
v_call: TRBV3-1
j_call: TRBJ2-5
d_call: TRBD2
cdr3_nt: TGTGCCAGCAGCCACCTGCCGGGACTAGCGGGAGGCAGCTACAATGAGCAGTACTTC
cdr3_aa: CASSHLPGLAGGSYNEQYF

clone_size: -
v_call: TRBV12-3/TRBV12-4
j_call: TRBJ2-7
d_call: -
cdr3_nt: TGTGCCAGTGCAGGGGAAGGCGAGCAGTACTTC
cdr3_aa: CASAGEGEQYF

clone_size: few
v_call: TRBV6-5
j_call: TRBJ1-6
d_call: -
cdr3_nt: TGTGCCAGCAGTTATGAGCCGCCTAATTCACCCCTCCACTTT
cdr3_aa: CASSYEPPNSPLHF

clone_size: few
v_call: TRBV6-8
j_call: TRBJ2-3
d_call: -
cdr3_nt: TGTGCCAGCGGAGGAGCAGGAGTATTCACAGATACGCAGTATTTT
cdr3_aa: CASGGAGVFTDTQYF

clone_size: -
v_call: TRBV6-5
j_call: TRBJ1-6
d_call: -
cdr3_nt: TGTGCCAGCAGGGAGGGGACCGGAGCCCTCCACTTT
cdr3_aa: CASREGTGALHF

clone_size: -
v_call: TRBV15
j_call: TRBJ2-7
d_call: TRBD1
cdr3_nt: TGTGCCACCAGCAGCTCTGGGCTCGAGGGGGCAGACTACGAGCAGTACTTC
cdr3_aa: CATSSSGLEGADYEQYF

clone_size: -
v_call: TRBV2
j_call: TRBJ2-7
d_call: -
cdr3_nt: TGTGCCAGCAGTGAGACCATCTCCTACGAGCATTACTTC
cdr3_aa: CASSETISYEHYF

clone_size: -
v_call: TRBV6-5
j_call: TRBJ2-7
d_call: TRBD2
cdr3_nt: TGTGCCAGCAGTTATTTACCCGGGACTAGCCGTACGAGCTCCTACGAGCAGTACTTC
cdr3_aa: CASSYLPGTSRTSSYEQYF

clone_size: -
v_call: TRBV20-1
j_call: TRBJ2-1
d_call: TRBD2
cdr3_nt: TGCAGTGCTAGAGTAAGCGGGAGAGGGTACAATGAGCAGTTCTTC
cdr3_aa: CSARVSGRGYNEQFF

clone_size: few
v_call: TRBV10-3
j_call: TRBJ2-7
d_call: -
cdr3_nt: TGTGCCATCAGTGAGTCGGGGTCCTACGACGAGCAGTACTTC
cdr3_aa: CAISESGSYDEQYF

clone_size: few
v_call: TRBV4-1
j_call: TRBJ1-2
d_call: -
cdr3_nt: TGCGCCAGCAGCCCAGACCCGAGTTCCTATGGCTACACCTTC
cdr3_aa: CASSPDPSSYGYTF

clone_size: few
v_call: TRBV4-2
j_call: TRBJ2-7
d_call: -
cdr3_nt: TGTGCCAGCAGCACCACACCGGGTCCAGGGCTCGAGCAGTACTTC
cdr3_aa: CASSTTPGPGLEQYF

clone_size: -
v_call: TRBV9
j_call: TRBJ2-5
d_call: TRBD1
cdr3_nt: TGTGCCAGCAGCTCTACCGGGACAGGGGCAGAGACCCAGTACTTC
cdr3_aa: CASSSTGTGAETQYF

clone_size: few
v_call: TRBV7-6
j_call: TRBJ2-7
d_call: -
cdr3_nt: TGTGCCAGCAGCTCAGGAATCTCCTCGGACTGGGGCGGCGAGCAGTACTTC
cdr3_aa: CASSSGISSDWGGEQYF

clone_size: few
v_call: TRBV20-1
j_call: TRBJ1-6
d_call: -
cdr3_nt: TGCAGTGCTAGAGAGGGGGTGGGTTCACCCCTCCACTTT
cdr3_aa: CSAREGVGSPLHF

clone_size: few
v_call: TRBV10-2
j_call: TRBJ2-7
d_call: TRBD2
cdr3_nt: TGCGCCAGCAGTGCGACCCTAGCGGGAGTAGGCTACGAGCAGTACTTC
cdr3_aa: CASSATLAGVGYEQYF

clone_size: -
v_call: TRBV5-1
j_call: TRBJ1-2
d_call: TRBD1
cdr3_nt: TGCGCCAGCAGCTTTGACAGGGGGCGCGATGGCTACACCTTC
cdr3_aa: CASSFDRGRDGYTF

clone_size: -
v_call: TRBV7-2
j_call: TRBJ2-2
d_call: TRBD2
cdr3_nt: TGTGCCAGCAGCTTTACTAGCGGGAGCTGGTCTGCCACCGGGGAGCTGTTTTTT
cdr3_aa: CASSFTSGSWSATGELFF

clone_size: few
v_call: TRBV12-3/TRBV12-4
j_call: TRBJ1-2
d_call: -
cdr3_nt: TGTGCCAGCAGTTCTAAGGGGAACTATGGCTACACCTTC
cdr3_aa: CASSSKGNYGYTF

clone_size: -
v_call: TRBV14
j_call: TRBJ2-7
d_call: -
cdr3_nt: TGTGCCATCAGCCAAGTTTGGGGCGAGCAGTACTTC
cdr3_aa: CAISQVWGEQYF

clone_size: few
v_call: TRBV12-5
j_call: TRBJ2-1
d_call: -
cdr3_nt: TGTGGCGCGGGTGGCGGGACTTACTCCTACAATGAGCAGTTCTTC
cdr3_aa: CGAGGGTYSYNEQFF

clone_size: few
v_call: TRBV27
j_call: TRBJ2-7
d_call: TRBD2
cdr3_nt: TGTGCCAGCAGTTTATCGGGACTAGCGGGTTACGAGCAGTACTTC
cdr3_aa: CASSLSGLAGYEQYF

clone_size: -
v_call: TRBV4-2
j_call: TRBJ2-2
d_call: TRBD2
cdr3_nt: TGTGCCAGCAGCCAGGACACTAGCGGGAGACGGACCGGGGAGCTGTTTTTT
cdr3_aa: CASSQDTSGRRTGELFF

clone_size: few
v_call: TRBV2
j_call: TRBJ2-6
d_call: -
cdr3_nt: TGTGCCAGCAGTGAGAACGGGGCTGGGGCCAACGTCCTGACTTTC
cdr3_aa: CASSENGAGANVLTF

clone_size: few
v_call: TRBV7-2
j_call: TRBJ2-1
d_call: -
cdr3_nt: TGTGCCAGCAGCCTAGGCGGCAGGTCTCTCGATGAGCAGTTCTTC
cdr3_aa: CASSLGGRSLDEQFF

clone_size: few
v_call: TRBV28
j_call: TRBJ2-1
d_call: TRBD2
cdr3_nt: TGTGCCAGCAGAAGTCGGGAGGGGGATCTTGAGCAGTTCTTC
cdr3_aa: CASRSREGDLEQFF

clone_size: few
v_call: TRBV28
j_call: TRBJ2-1
d_call: TRBD2
cdr3_nt: TGTGCCAGCAGTTCGGAGCGGGGGGCCTACAATGAGCAGTTCTTC
cdr3_aa: CASSSERGAYNEQFF

clone_size: few
v_call: TRBV27
j_call: TRBJ1-2
d_call: -
cdr3_nt: TGTGCCAGCAGTTTCAATTCAGGGGCCTATGGCTACACCTTC
cdr3_aa: CASSFNSGAYGYTF

clone_size: once
v_call: TRBV6-5
j_call: TRBJ1-1
d_call: -
cdr3_nt: TGTGCCAGCAGTAGCGGGGGCCCAAGCACTGAAGCTTTCTTT
cdr3_aa: CASSSGGPSTEAFF

clone_size: few
v_call: TRBV30
j_call: TRBJ1-5
d_call: TRBD1
cdr3_nt: TGTGCCTGGAAGGGGGCAGGACAGCCCCAGCATTTT
cdr3_aa: CAWKGAGQPQHF

clone_size: -
v_call: TRBV4-2
j_call: TRBJ2-3
d_call: TRBD2
cdr3_nt: TGTGCCAGCAGCCAAGATTGGGGACTAGCGGGAGACACAGATACGCAGTATTTT
cdr3_aa: CASSQDWGLAGDTDTQYF

clone_size: -
v_call: TRBV12-3/TRBV12-4
j_call: TRBJ1-2
d_call: -
cdr3_nt: TGTGCCAGCAGACCAACATTCCGGGGGGCGGATGGCTACACCTTC
cdr3_aa: CASRPTFRGADGYTF

clone_size: -
v_call: TRBV11-2
j_call: TRBJ2-7
d_call: -
cdr3_nt: TGTGCCAGCAGCTTATACCCCTCCTACGAGCAGTACTTC
cdr3_aa: CASSLYPSYEQYF

clone_size: many
v_call: TRBV29-1
j_call: TRBJ2-1
d_call: -
cdr3_nt: TGCAGCCATATGGGGACTTCCTCCTACAATGAGCAGTTCTTC
cdr3_aa: CSHMGTSSYNEQFF

clone_size: -
v_call: TRBV6-2/TRBV6-3
j_call: TRBJ1-2
d_call: -
cdr3_nt: TGTGCCAGCAGGACTGACAGGACAAATAACTATGGCTACACCTTC
cdr3_aa: CASRTDRTNNYGYTF

clone_size: few
v_call: TRBV2
j_call: TRBJ1-3
d_call: -
cdr3_nt: TGTGCCAGCAGCTTTCCAGGGGTTGCTGGAAACACCATATATTTT
cdr3_aa: CASSFPGVAGNTIYF

clone_size: many
v_call: TRBV5-1
j_call: TRBJ2-1
d_call: -
cdr3_nt: TGCGCCAGCAGCAGAGAAAATGAGCAGTTCTTC
cdr3_aa: CASSRENEQFF

clone_size: -
v_call: TRBV29-1
j_call: TRBJ2-3
d_call: -
cdr3_nt: TGCAGCACATCTAGCAGAGATACGAAGTATTTT
cdr3_aa: CSTSSRDTKYF

clone_size: -
v_call: TRBV4-2
j_call: TRBJ2-1
d_call: TRBD2
cdr3_nt: TGTGCCAGCAGCCCCTCGCTAGCGGGAGTGATCAATGAGCAGTTCTTC
cdr3_aa: CASSPSLAGVINEQFF

clone_size: few
v_call: TRBV4-2
j_call: TRBJ2-7
d_call: TRBD2
cdr3_nt: TGTGCCAGCAGCCGTGGACTAGCGGGGGTTTCCTACGAGCAGTACTTC
cdr3_aa: CASSRGLAGVSYEQYF

clone_size: few
v_call: TRBV27
j_call: TRBJ2-7
d_call: TRBD1
cdr3_nt: TGTGCCAGCAGTTCATGGGGACAGGGCGTCCAACGGTGGGAGCAGTACTTC
cdr3_aa: CASSSWGQGVQRWEQYF

clone_size: few
v_call: TRBV12-3/TRBV12-4
j_call: TRBJ1-2
d_call: TRBD1
cdr3_nt: TGTGCCAGCAGTCTGTTGGGACAGGGGGACTACACCTTC
cdr3_aa: CASSLLGQGDYTF

clone_size: -
v_call: TRBV20-1
j_call: TRBJ2-7
d_call: TRBD2
cdr3_nt: TGCAGTGCTAGAGGTACCCCTCGTAGCGGGAGCTCCTACGTGCAGTACTTC
cdr3_aa: CSARGTPRSGSSYVQYF

clone_size: -
v_call: TRBV4-1
j_call: TRBJ2-7
d_call: TRBD2
cdr3_nt: TGCGCCAGCAGCCAAGAGTTGAGGGAGGGGTCCTACGAGCAGTACTTC
cdr3_aa: CASSQELREGSYEQYF

clone_size: -
v_call: TRBV6-5
j_call: TRBJ1-2
d_call: -
cdr3_nt: TGTACCAGCAGTTACTCCGATAACTATGGCTACACCTTC
cdr3_aa: CTSSYSDNYGYTF

clone_size: -
v_call: TRBV2
j_call: TRBJ1-1
d_call: TRBD1
cdr3_nt: TGTGCCAGCAGACTGACAGGGGCGCCGGACACTGAAGCTTTCTTT
cdr3_aa: CASRLTGAPDTEAFF

clone_size: few
v_call: TRBV5-1
j_call: TRBJ2-7
d_call: TRBD1
cdr3_nt: TGCGCCAGCAGCGTGGGACAGGGATCTCCATCCCCCTACGAGCAGTACTTC
cdr3_aa: CASSVGQGSPSPYEQYF

clone_size: few
v_call: TRBV9
j_call: TRBJ2-7
d_call: -
cdr3_nt: TGTGCCAGCAGCGTAGGAACCCAGTTTTCCTACGAGCAGTACTTC
cdr3_aa: CASSVGTQFSYEQYF

clone_size: -
v_call: TRBV6-6
j_call: TRBJ1-2
d_call: TRBD1
cdr3_nt: TGTGCCAGCAGTATACCACAGGGGGGATATGGCTACACCTTC
cdr3_aa: CASSIPQGGYGYTF

clone_size: few
v_call: TRBV10-3
j_call: TRBJ1-2
d_call: -
cdr3_nt: TGTGCCATCAGTGAGTCCGGTGGCTACACCTTC
cdr3_aa: CAISESGGYTF

clone_size: -
v_call: TRBV12-3/TRBV12-4
j_call: TRBJ2-1
d_call: TRBD2
cdr3_nt: TGTGCCAGCAGATCCCCGGTACTAGCGGTCTACAATGAGCAGTTCTTC
cdr3_aa: CASRSPVLAVYNEQFF

clone_size: -
v_call: TRBV12-3/TRBV12-4
j_call: TRBJ2-7
d_call: TRBD2
cdr3_nt: TGTGCCAGCACCTCGTTCCGGACTAGCGGGTCCTACAATGAGCAGTACTTC
cdr3_aa: CASTSFRTSGSYNEQYF

clone_size: -
v_call: TRBV9
j_call: TRBJ1-6
d_call: TRBD1
cdr3_nt: TGTGCCAGCAGCCCTCGGGACAGGGTCGGTTCACCCCTCCACTTT
cdr3_aa: CASSPRDRVGSPLHF